Described below is a single T cell receptor (beta chain) sequence and its context. Its antigen is undetermined. This sample is drawn from a study of T cells expressing NK-cell markers. For the study at large: The eight sequenced donors comprised seven who were HCMV-seropositive and one who was seronegative. General study points: In a few donors, dominant clonotypes made up about 28.3-60.1% of CD3+CD56-NKG2C+ cells.

One entry per CDR3 protein, without DNA, is what TCRdb gives after re-calling the 5' RACE reads. The sample has some 190,000 distinct CDR3 sequences. The CDR3 has 18 residues. CDR1 and CDR2 (germline): MNHEY, SMNVEV (reference sequence). V is TRBV27 and J is TRBJ1-5. The origin of this receptor is a man between 18 and 69 years old in good health. The sample was blood T cells: a sorted CD56 or NKG2C T cell subset, CD4+ or CD8+ T cells, or bulk PBMC T cells (not recorded which). The chain's CDR3 is CASSPSEYSLYSNQPQHF.